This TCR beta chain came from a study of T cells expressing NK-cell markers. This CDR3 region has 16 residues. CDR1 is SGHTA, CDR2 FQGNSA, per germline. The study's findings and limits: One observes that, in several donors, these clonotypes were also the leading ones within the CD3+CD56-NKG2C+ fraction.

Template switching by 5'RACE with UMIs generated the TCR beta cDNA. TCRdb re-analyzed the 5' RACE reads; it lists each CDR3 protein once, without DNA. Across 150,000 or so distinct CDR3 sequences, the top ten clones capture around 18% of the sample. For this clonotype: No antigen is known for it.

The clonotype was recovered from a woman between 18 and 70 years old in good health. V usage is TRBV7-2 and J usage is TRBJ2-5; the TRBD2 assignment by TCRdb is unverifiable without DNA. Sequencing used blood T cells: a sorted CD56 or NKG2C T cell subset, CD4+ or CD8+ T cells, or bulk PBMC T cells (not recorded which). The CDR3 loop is CASTLLAGTGRETQYF.